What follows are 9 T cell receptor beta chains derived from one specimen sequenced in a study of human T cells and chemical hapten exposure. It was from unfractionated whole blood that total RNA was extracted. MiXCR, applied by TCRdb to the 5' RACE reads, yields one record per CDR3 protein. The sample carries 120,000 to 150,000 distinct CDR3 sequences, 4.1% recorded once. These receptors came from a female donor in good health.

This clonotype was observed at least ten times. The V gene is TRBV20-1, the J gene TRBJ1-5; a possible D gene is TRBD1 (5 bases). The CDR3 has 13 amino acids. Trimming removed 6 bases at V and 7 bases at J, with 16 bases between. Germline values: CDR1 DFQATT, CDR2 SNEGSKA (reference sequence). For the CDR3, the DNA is TGCAGTGCCACTACAGGACCTGGACAGCCCCAGCATTTT. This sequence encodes CSATTGPGQPQHF.

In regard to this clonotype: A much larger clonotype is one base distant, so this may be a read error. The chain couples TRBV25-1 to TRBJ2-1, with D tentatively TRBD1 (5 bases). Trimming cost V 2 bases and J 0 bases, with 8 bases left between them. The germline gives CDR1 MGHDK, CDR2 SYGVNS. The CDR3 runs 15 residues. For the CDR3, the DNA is TGTGCCAGCAGTGAAACAGGAGCCTCCTACAATGAGCAGTTCTTC. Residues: CASSETGASYNEQFF.

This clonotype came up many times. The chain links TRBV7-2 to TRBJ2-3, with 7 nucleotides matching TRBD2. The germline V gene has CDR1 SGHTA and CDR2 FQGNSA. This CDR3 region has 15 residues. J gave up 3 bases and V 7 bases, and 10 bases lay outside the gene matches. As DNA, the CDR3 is TGTGCCAGCACGGTAGGACTAGTCCCAACAGATACGCAGTATTTT. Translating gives CASTVGLVPTDTQYF.

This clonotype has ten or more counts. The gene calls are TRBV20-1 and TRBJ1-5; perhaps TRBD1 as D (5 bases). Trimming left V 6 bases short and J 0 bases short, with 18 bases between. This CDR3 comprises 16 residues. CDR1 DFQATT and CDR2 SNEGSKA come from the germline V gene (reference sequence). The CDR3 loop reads CSALRQLDHSNQPQHF. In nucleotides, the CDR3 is TGCAGTGCCCTTAGACAGCTAGACCATAGCAATCAGCCCCAGCATTTT.

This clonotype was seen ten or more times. CDR3 bases: TGCAGCGTAGACAGGGATTCACCCCTCCACTTT. Translating gives CSVDRDSPLHF. The rearrangement uses TRBV29-1 and TRBJ1-6, with TRBD1 matching 7 bases. The junction had 1 base not matched to a gene; V was cut back by 6 bases and J by 8 bases. This CDR3 is 11 amino acids long. CDR1 is SQVTM and CDR2 is ANQGSEA in the germline V gene.

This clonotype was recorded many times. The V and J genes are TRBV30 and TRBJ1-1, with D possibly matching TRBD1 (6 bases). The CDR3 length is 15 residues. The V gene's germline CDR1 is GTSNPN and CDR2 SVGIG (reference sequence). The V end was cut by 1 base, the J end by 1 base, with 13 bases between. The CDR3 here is CAWSETGWGNTEAFF. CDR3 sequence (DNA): TGTGCCTGGAGTGAAACAGGGTGGGGGAACACTGAAGCTTTCTTT.

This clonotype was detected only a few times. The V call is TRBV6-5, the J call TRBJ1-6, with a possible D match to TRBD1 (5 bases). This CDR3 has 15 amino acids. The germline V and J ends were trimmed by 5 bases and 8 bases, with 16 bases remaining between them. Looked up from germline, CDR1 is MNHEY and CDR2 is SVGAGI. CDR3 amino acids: CASSGPPRGDSPLHF. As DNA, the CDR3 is TGTGCCAGCAGTGGCCCGCCGAGGGGTGATTCACCCCTCCACTTT.

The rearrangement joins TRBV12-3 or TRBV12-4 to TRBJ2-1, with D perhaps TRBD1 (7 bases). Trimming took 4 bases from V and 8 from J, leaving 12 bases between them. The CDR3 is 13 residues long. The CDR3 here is CASSCRGAHEQFF. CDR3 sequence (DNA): TGTGCCAGCAGTTGCAGGGGGGCCCATGAGCAGTTCTTC.

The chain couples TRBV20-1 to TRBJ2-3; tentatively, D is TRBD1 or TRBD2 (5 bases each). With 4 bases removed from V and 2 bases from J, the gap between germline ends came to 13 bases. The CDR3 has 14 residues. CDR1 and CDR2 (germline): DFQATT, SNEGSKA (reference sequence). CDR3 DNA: TGCAGTGCTATACCACCGGGGCCCACAGATACGCAGTATTTT. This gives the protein CSAIPPGPTDTQYF.